The present T cell receptor (beta chain) was sequenced within a study of blood T cells in healthy people across ages. General study results and limits: Both higher diversity and more naive CD4+ cells marked long-lived donors when set against aged donors.

The CDR3 length is 12 residues. Trimming cost V 7 bases and J 11 bases; bases outside gene matches: 11. Germline V CDR1 and CDR2: DFQATT, SNEGSKA (reference sequence). To note about this clonotype: Its antigen remains unknown.

Using a J-beta primer mix together with a sample-barcoded 5' primer, a second PCR was run for roughly 6 to 12 cycles. Carrying 12 random nucleotides, a template-switch adaptor labeled each individual cDNA molecule. TCRdb passed the 5' RACE reads through MiXCR, listing each CDR3 protein once. Among about 1.8 million distinct CDR3 sequences listed, roughly 49% were seen once. In each sample, at least 6.5 million PBMCs were isolated. The specimen was blood. V gene TRBV20-1 combines with J gene TRBJ2-5; 9 nucleotides line up with TRBD2. The receptor comes from a middle-aged woman in good health. CDR3 sequence: CSGTGTSFEQYF. DNA for the CDR3: TGCAGTGGAACCGGGACTAGCTTTGAGCAGTACTTC.